The entry that follows covers one T cell receptor beta chain sequence. The clone's antigen remains unknown. Because it lacks the conserved phenylalanine or tryptophan at the end, this CDR3 is likely a read error. With termini counted, the CDR3 has 11 amino acids. Solely the CDR3 DNA is kept, with 33 bases framed from the first base. Trimming at the junction amounts to 5 bases on V and 3 bases on J, and the germline ends lie 7 bases apart. CDR1 DFQATT and CDR2 SNEGSKA were looked up in the germline V gene (reference sequence). This entry comes from a study of cytomegalovirus exposure and HLA in healthy donors listed by TCRdb under 2017. About the study as a whole: According to an earlier analysis of a few hundred of the donors, roughly 180 million T cells yielded 95 million to 140 million unique TCR beta sequences and less than 300 Gb of sequence data. Roughly 310 gigabases of sequencing data and roughly 90 million unique TCR sequences were included in an early release covering under 650 HLA-typed donors. Of the roughly 400 genotyped donors, 75% to 85% were placed in the genetic ancestry cluster associated with self-reported Caucasian donors. The study aimed to test whether signatures of past pathogen exposure could be identified by cataloging public T cell receptors. The study profiled the T cell repertoires of under 850 subjects by immunosequencing and related them to cytomegalovirus serostatus. Besides the first cohort of roughly 700 subjects, a separate validation cohort made up of over 100 different subjects was used. High-throughput TCR immunosequencing, statistical association of individual TCRs with disease status, and machine learning were combined to predict cytomegalovirus infection status. A later analysis re-analyzed previously published TCR beta repertoires from 600 to 850 donors and added high-resolution HLA genotyping to study TCR occurrence patterns. Rather than drawing on any new phenotypic data, the later analysis identified candidate immune exposures from TCR beta sequences and the way those sequences occurred across donors. To decide whether each TCR beta V gene segment behaved as functional or pseudogenic, an earlier analysis of some 600 of the donors relied on high-throughput TCR beta sequencing. Alongside the repertoire data, information on donor age, sex, ethnicity and CMV serostatus was compiled. A later genetic analysis took genome-wide SNP genotypes for about 65% of the roughly 670 donors and used that subset as a discovery cohort. All discovery cohort repertoires had been generated using a single sequencing platform. Both class I and class II loci were covered by HLA typing, at four-digit resolution. Typing coverage varied by locus: 629-630 donors for A, B, C, DRB1 and DQB1; 500 to 550 for DQA1; about 570 for DPA1; more than 450 for DPB1. Because of strong linkage in the cohort, roughly five DR-DQ haplotypes were treated as single units for association and clustering. Among about 390 genotyped donors of the cohort, an average of 235,054 unique TCR beta nucleotide sequences were sequenced per donor, around 18% of them non-productive. The paper as a whole reports these results and caveats: A later genetic analysis associated a missense DCLRE1C variant with V-gene and J-gene trimming of TCR beta chains, and an independent cohort replicated the association. In a later genetic analysis, fewer N-insertions in productive TCRs were reported among donors in an Asian-associated ancestry cluster than the roughly 700-donor mean. Sequencing depth was assumed to be roughly uniform across donors in the presence/absence analyses, though that assumption may not hold. In a later analysis, around 15,000 TCR beta sequences were associated with specific HLA alleles at a false discovery rate of 0.05. The sequencing pipeline was judged likely to have produced a cluster of highly shared sequence variants as a technical artifact. The authors suggested that the approach could potentially be generalized to other disease states and immunological phenotypes. In a later analysis, TCR association rates were found to vary across HLA loci, with the most associated TCRs seen for DRB1 alleles and the fewest for HLA-C alleles. The study listed 170 or so TCR beta chains as associated with cytomegalovirus. Several of the top co-occurrence clusters appeared to be linked to parvovirus B19, influenza, CMV and Epstein-Barr virus, according to a later analysis. In a later analysis, HLA-associated TCR beta chains were found to be more clonally expanded and to have lower generation probabilities than equally common non-associated chains. An earlier analysis of several hundred of the donors showed that most TCR beta V segments appeared in productive rearrangements either about 87% or about 30% of the time, which broadly matched IMGT annotations. A further reported finding was that TCR beta sequences accurately predicted the HLA-A and HLA-B alleles for most subjects in the first cohort. When HLA alleles, especially DR and DQ, strongly co-occurred, TCR associations were difficult to assign to individual alleles. For the cohort, immune exposure information was limited to CMV serostatus. Correlated functional status among segregating V segments might reflect linkage disequilibrium, but an unknown experimental factor could not be ruled out. According to a later analysis, most CMV-associated TCR beta chains appeared to be HLA-restricted, and the HLA associations seemed to be driven largely by CMV exposure. While some public TCRs were present in many individuals, most TCR sequences turned up only very rarely across donors. Because counts were too low, roughly 18 rarely observed V segments, including chromosome 9 orphons, were left out of the earlier analysis of 500 to 750 of the donors. The 87-base-pair reads could not distinguish some IMGT-functional V segments, including TRBV6-2 and TRBV6-3, so those segments were excluded. Because HLA typing was unavailable for some donors at each locus, only the typed subset was used in association tests. The classifier was reported to diagnose cytomegalovirus status with high specificity and sensitivity in both the original cohort and the validation cohort. The cohort was sequenced for TCR beta chains only, and without alpha or paired-chain data the features that could be detected were limited. Three of the identified cytomegalovirus-associated TCR beta chains were confirmed in vitro to be specific for cytomegalovirus antigens.

The cohort comprised some 700 healthy bone marrow donors. All cohort members were sampled while nominally healthy, although unrecorded immune exposures were likely present. The donor was CMV seropositive and belonged to the group of 250 to 350 seropositive cohort members. Every donor gave a peripheral blood sample, and the peripheral blood mononuclear cells from that sample were used for TCR beta sequencing. Genomic DNA was extracted from the blood cell samples with the Qiagen DNeasy Blood Extraction Kit. The method was the immunoSEQ multiplex PCR assay. A mixture of 60 forward primers for TCR Vbeta segments and 13 reverse primers for TCR Jbeta segments was used in the multiplex PCR. The CDR3 region of rearranged TCR beta genes was amplified from genomic DNA by a multiplex PCR assay. The Illumina HiSeq System was used to sequence the amplified TCR beta libraries as 87-base-pair reads. The paper's data handling went like this. Across the 700 or so repertoires, a later analysis counted some 80 million unique TCR beta chains, 9.5 million to 12 million of which were shared by at least two donors. Raw reads were error-corrected and collapsed into unique sequences with a nearest-neighbor algorithm that merged closely related sequences to remove PCR and sequencing errors. To assign V, D and J gene segments, CDR3 sequences were aligned to IMGT reference sequences. Each retained sequence needed at least a six-nucleotide match to both a V gene segment and a J gene segment. A rearrangement counted as productive if the CDR3 had no stop codons and remained in frame with V and J, and every other rearrangement counted as non-productive. CDR3 was defined according to IMGT convention as the region running from the second conserved V-encoded cysteine to the conserved J-encoded phenylalanine. In an earlier analysis of 550 to 650 of the donors, sequences lacking an unambiguous match to a single V gene segment were excluded. In an earlier analysis of a few hundred of the donors, V segments were called functional above 56.7% productive rearrangements and were called segregating when the between-donor standard deviation exceeded 5%. A statistical classification framework was developed to diagnose cytomegalovirus status using the catalog of TCR beta chain sequences. In a later analysis, V and J genes were assigned by comparing TCR nucleotide sequences against IMGT/GENE-DB human TR gene sequences. The TCRdist pipeline was used in a later analysis to assign CDR3 sequences and most-parsimonious VDJ recombination scenarios. In a later analysis, every TCR beta chain was defined by the combination of its CDR3 amino acid sequence and its V-gene family, and reads without a unique V-gene family were dropped. To address suspected cross-contamination and a sequencing artifact, a later analysis removed approximately 600 highly shared, low-generation-probability nucleotide sequences. In a later analysis, a clonal expansion index for each public chain was calculated from normalized within-repertoire ranks of inferred template counts. In a later analysis, generation probabilities were computed with a VDJ recombination model fitted to out-of-frame rearrangements, and the resulting probabilities were checked against IGoR. In a later analysis, TCR-TCR, TCR-HLA and TCR-CMV co-occurrence was scored with hypergeometric tests, and a repertoire-size bias correction was applied to TCR pairs. A later analysis estimated false discovery rates by permuting HLA or CMV assignments 20 times. In a later analysis, co-occurring TCRs were grouped using DBSCAN, and TCRdist sequence similarity was added for clustering within HLA-allele-positive subsets. Repertoires with fewer than 30,000 or more than 120,000 public chains were left out of co-occurrence clustering, as were about 5 repertoires with anomalous nucleotide sharing. The source is immuneACCESS, and TCRdb retained only in-frame sequences with V and J called. Part of the clones is not carried over; for the studies checked, unresolved V genes explain less than half of this, and the remainder is unexplained. The V and J calls and clone size come from that table; D and trimming were worked out from the DNA. The table for this sample lists approximately 75,000 clones; about 79% of them were counted only once. Of the sample, approximately 17% falls within the top ten clones.

The sequence links TRBV20-1 to TRBJ1-2; confidence is insufficient to name the D gene. The clonotype was recovered from a man in his 70s in good health and CMV-seropositive. Sequencing used PBMCs. The nucleotides are TGCAGTGCTCGAGGCGACTATGGCTACACCCTC. Protein translation: CSARGDYGYTL.